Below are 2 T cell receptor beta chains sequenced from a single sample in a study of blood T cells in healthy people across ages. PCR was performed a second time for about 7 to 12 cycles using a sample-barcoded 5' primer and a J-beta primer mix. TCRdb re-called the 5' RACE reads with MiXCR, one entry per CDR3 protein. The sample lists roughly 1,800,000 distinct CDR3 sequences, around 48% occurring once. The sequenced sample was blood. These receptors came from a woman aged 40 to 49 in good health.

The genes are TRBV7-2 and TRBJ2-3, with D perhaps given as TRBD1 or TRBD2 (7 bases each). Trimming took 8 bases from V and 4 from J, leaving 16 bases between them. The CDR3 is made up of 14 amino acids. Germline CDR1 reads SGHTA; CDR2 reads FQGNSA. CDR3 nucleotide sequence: TGTGCCAGCTCAACCAGGGGGGGGGCAGATACGCAGTATTTT. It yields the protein CASSTRGGADTQYF.

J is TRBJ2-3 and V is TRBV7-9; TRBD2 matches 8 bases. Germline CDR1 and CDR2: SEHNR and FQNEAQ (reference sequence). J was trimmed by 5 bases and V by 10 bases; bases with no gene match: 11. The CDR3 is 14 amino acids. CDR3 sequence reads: CATLVRGGEDTQYF. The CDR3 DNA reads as TGTGCCACCCTTGTACGGGGGGGCGAAGATACGCAGTATTTT.